This note documents a single T cell receptor (beta chain) sequence. This sample stems from a study of relationships among human T cell subsets. The CDR3 spans 14 residues. Germline CDR1 is MGHRA and CDR2 is YSYEKL. The V gene lost 1 base and the J gene lost 5 bases, with 11 bases spanning the gap. The T cell receptor alpha and beta CDR3 regions were amplified from mRNA by semiquantitative ARM-PCR. Tagged nested gene-specific primers were used first, then communal superprimers amplified exponentially. Exonuclease cleared nested primers, then first-round products were reamplified. TCRdb analysed the multiplex PCR reads with MiXCR anew, one entry per CDR3 protein. Here the sample spans 10,000 to 15,000 distinct CDR3 sequences, approximately 67% being singletons. Th1 cells were collected as flow-through following bead selections for CD25, CD56 and CD294.

This chain uses TRBV4-1 with TRBJ1-1; possibly TRBD1 for D (5 bases). The source material was CD4+ Th1 cells sorted from blood. This TCR came from a man aged 35-49 years in good health. CDR3 coding DNA: TGCGCCAGCAGCCAAGCCCCGGGGGAGACTGAAGCTTTCTTT. Translating it yields CASSQAPGETEAFF.